This TCR beta chain stems from a study of T-cell reconstitution after alpha-beta-depleted transplantation in children. The CDR3 spans 17 residues. From germline, CDR1 is SGHRS and CDR2 YFSETQ. Deletions cut 0 bases from V and 2 bases from J, with 14 bases between. This clonotype was detected only a few times. Its antigen is unknown. Study-wide results and limits: As was reported, about two months after transplant, alpha-beta T cells came from several hundred expanded graft clones. A year had passed since transplant, and T-cell counts and diversity by then came mostly from newly produced T cells.

The library targeted TCRbeta and was prepared with unique molecular identifiers. TCRdb ran MiXCR on the PCR reads and lists one entry per CDR3 protein. The data contain about 980,000 distinct CDR3 sequences, about 26% of them singletons. The starting material was PBMCs, mostly from graft donor cells, obtained 360 days after TCRalphabeta/CD19-depleted stem cell transplant. The TCR comes from a boy younger than two who had a stem cell transplant for SCID, so the T cells may come from the graft donor. This sequence joins TRBV5-1 and TRBJ2-2; D may be TRBD1 or TRBD2 (5 bases each). CDR3 DNA sequence: TGCGCCAGCAGCTTGGTTCGGGGCTCTATAAACACCGGGGAGCTGTTTTTT. It encodes CASSLVRGSINTGELFF.